Below are 16 T cell receptor beta chains sequenced from a single sample in a study of CXCR3-negative and CXCR3-positive naive CD8 T cells. The libraries of TRB cDNA were constructed through 5' RACE using UMI labels. Following a re-call of the 5' RACE reads, TCRdb has one entry per CDR3 protein and lacks DNA. The repertoire table contains 100,000 to 150,000 distinct CDR3 sequences. The sequenced sample was naive CXCR3- CD8+ T cells from blood. Subset specified: CD45RO-CCR7+CD27+CD95- naive CD8+ T cells lacking CXCR3 (TNR3-). These receptors all stem from a human donor in good health. Some clones in this sample may be carry-over from other donors' samples.

The genes are TRBV7-9 and TRBJ1-5; TCRdb's D gene call, TRBD1, goes unchecked for lack of DNA. The CDR3 runs to 14 residues. Per the germline V gene, CDR1 is SEHNR and CDR2 is FQNEAQ (reference sequence). CDR3 region: CASSFGGLNQPQHF.

The chain has TRBV5-1 and TRBJ2-3; TCRdb names TRBD2, which stays unverified in the absence of DNA. The CDR3 sequence is 16 residues long. Germline CDR1 and CDR2: SGHRS and YFSETQ. The CDR3 region is CASSLAVSGETDTQYF.

The CDR3 is CASSSWTSGEETQYF. The chain uses TRBV27 and TRBJ2-5; the TCRdb D gene call, TRBD2, has no DNA to confirm it. Germline CDR1 is MNHEY and CDR2 is SMNVEV (reference sequence). The CDR3 has 15 residues.

This chain joins TRBV29-1 and TRBJ2-3; as DNA is missing, the TRBD1 call by TCRdb cannot be tested. Germline lookup yields CDR1 SQVTM and CDR2 ANQGSEA. The CDR3 extends over 17 amino acids. The CDR3 reads CSVQKRGTRTSTDTQYF.

V gene TRBV6-6 combines with J gene TRBJ2-3; TCRdb outputs TRBD2, but without DNA this stays unchecked. CDR3 length: 16 amino acids. Germline CDR1 MNHNY, CDR2 SVGAGI (reference sequence). This chain's CDR3 is CASSQIISGGADTQYF.

The CDR3 protein is CSVVHLNTEAFF. The chain carries TRBV29-1 and TRBJ1-1. The CDR3 spans 12 residues. Per the germline V gene, CDR1 is SQVTM and CDR2 is ANQGSEA.

This chain uses TRBV7-8 with TRBJ2-5; TCRdb designates TRBD1, a call that cannot be tested without DNA. Per germline, CDR1 SGHVS and CDR2 FQNEAQ. The CDR3 spans 15 residues. CDR3 loop: CASTSKWDSQETQYF.

This sequence joins TRBV29-1 and TRBJ2-1. CDR3 length: 11 amino acids. The germline gives CDR1 SQVTM, CDR2 ANQGSEA. The CDR3: CSVEDSGEQFF.

CDR3 amino acids: CASSPTDGNNYNEQFF. V gene TRBV7-9 combines with J gene TRBJ2-1. This CDR3 has 16 amino acids. From germline, CDR1 is SEHNR and CDR2 FQNEAQ (reference sequence).

The V gene is TRBV12-3 or TRBV12-4, the J gene TRBJ2-2; the D call of TRBD1 rests on TCRdb alone, since no DNA is present to check it. The CDR3 runs 15 residues. This CDR3 reads CASSGQVMNTGELFF.

The chain is built from TRBV12-3 or TRBV12-4 and TRBJ2-7; TCRdb picks TRBD1, but there is no DNA to check that call. This CDR3 is built from 14 residues. CDR3 region: CASSDQGIPYEQYF.

The chain recombines TRBV9 with TRBJ2-7; TCRdb calls TRBD2, which cannot be checked without DNA. CDR1 is SGDLS, CDR2 YYNGEE, per germline. The CDR3 runs 15 residues. CDR3 in amino acids: CASSIGSGSMGEQYF. Using reference TRBV9 and TRBJ2-7 for the parts outside the CDR3, the full variable domain is DSGVTQTPKHLITATGQRVTLRCSPRSGDLSVYWYQQSLDQGLQFLIQYYNGEERAKGNILERFSAQQFPDLHSELNLSSLELGDSALYFCASSIGSGSMGEQYFGPGTRLTVT.

V gene TRBV7-9 combines with J gene TRBJ2-5. The length of the CDR3 is 15 residues. The germline gives CDR1 SEHNR, CDR2 FQNEAQ (reference sequence). CDR3 protein: CASSPVIGVEETQYF.

J is TRBJ2-1 and V is TRBV29-1; TCRdb designates TRBD2, a call that cannot be tested without DNA. The germline CDR1 and CDR2 sequences are SQVTM and ANQGSEA. CDR3 length: 11 amino acids. The CDR3 is CSVRLAGEQFF.

The chain recombines TRBV25-1 with TRBJ1-4. The germline gives CDR1 MGHDK, CDR2 SYGVNS. The CDR3 spans 15 residues. This CDR3 is CASSEYTLFNEKLFF.

The chain recombines TRBV29-1 with TRBJ1-4; the TRBD1 assignment by TCRdb is unverifiable without DNA. Germline V gene lookup returns CDR1 SQVTM and CDR2 ANQGSEA. This CDR3 region has 17 residues. The CDR3 is CSVGPGQDLATNEKLFF. The complete variable domain, with remaining parts taken from reference TRBV29-1 and TRBJ1-4, reads SAVISQKPSRDICQRGTSLTIQCQVDSQVTMMFWYRQQPGQSLTLIATANQGSEATYESGFVIDKFPISRPNLTFSTLTVSNMSPEDSSIYLCSVGPGQDLATNEKLFFGSGTQLSVL.